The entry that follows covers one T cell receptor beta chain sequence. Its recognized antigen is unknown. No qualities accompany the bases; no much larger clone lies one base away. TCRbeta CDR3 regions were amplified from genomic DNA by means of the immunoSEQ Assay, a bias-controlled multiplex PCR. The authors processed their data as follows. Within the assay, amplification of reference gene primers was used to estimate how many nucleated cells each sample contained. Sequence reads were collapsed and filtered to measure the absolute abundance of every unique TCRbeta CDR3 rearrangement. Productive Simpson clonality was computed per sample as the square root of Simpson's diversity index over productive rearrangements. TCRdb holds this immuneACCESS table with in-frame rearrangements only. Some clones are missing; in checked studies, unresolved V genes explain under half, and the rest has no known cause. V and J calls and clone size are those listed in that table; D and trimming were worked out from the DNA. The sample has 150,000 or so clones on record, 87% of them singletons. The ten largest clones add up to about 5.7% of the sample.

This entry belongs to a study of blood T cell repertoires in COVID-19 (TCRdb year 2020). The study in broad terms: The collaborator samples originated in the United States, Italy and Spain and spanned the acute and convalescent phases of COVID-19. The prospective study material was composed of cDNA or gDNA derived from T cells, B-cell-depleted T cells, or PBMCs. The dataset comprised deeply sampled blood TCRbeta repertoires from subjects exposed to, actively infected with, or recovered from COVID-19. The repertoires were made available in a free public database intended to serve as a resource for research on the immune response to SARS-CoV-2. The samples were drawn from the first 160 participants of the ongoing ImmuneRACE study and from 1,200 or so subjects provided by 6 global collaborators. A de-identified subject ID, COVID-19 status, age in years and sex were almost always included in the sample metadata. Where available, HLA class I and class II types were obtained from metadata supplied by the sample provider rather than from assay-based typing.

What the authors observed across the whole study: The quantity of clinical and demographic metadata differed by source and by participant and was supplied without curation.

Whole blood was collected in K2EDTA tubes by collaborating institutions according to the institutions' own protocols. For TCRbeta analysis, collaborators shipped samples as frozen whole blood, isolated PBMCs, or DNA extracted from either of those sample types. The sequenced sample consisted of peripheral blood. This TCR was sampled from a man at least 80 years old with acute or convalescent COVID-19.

Here the CDR3 is given as CASSYRTGDGYTF. The DNA is as follows: TGTGCCAGCAGTTACAGGACCGGAGATGGCTACACCTTC. The chain employs TRBV28 and TRBJ1-2, with TRBD1 perhaps the D gene, on 5 matching bases. The germline V gene gives CDR1 as MDHEN and CDR2 as SYDVKM. The germline ends are 12 bases apart after V is trimmed by 4 bases and J by 6 bases. From the cysteine up to the phenylalanine, the CDR3 has a length of 13 residues. This entry keeps only the CDR3 DNA: 39 bases, framed from base 1.